A selection of T cell receptor beta chains follows, all from one sample in a study of T cells in Graves' hyperthyroidism and ophthalmopathy. TCRdb called the multiplex PCR reads again in MiXCR, with one record for every CDR3 protein. In the table there are roughly 500,000 distinct CDR3 sequences, 40% to 50% of which are singletons. Sequencing input: peripheral blood or thyroid tissue (not recorded which). The source of these receptors is an adult woman with Graves' disease, either hyperthyroidism or ophthalmopathy (not recorded which). Both conserved end residues are part of each CDR3. The D gene is left open where the match is weak. Not all rows give a size; the values are once, few, many and, for expanded clones, a class.

j_call: TRBJ1-6
v_call: TRBV9
d_call: TRBD1
clone_size: .
cdr3_nt: TGTGCCAGCAGCGTAGGAGGGGCAGGGGGTAATTCACCCCTCCACTTT
cdr3_aa: CASSVGGAGGNSPLHF

j_call: TRBJ1-6
v_call: TRBV7-9
d_call: .
clone_size: many
cdr3_nt: TGTGCCAGCAGCTTAGGGGCTTCACCCCTCCACTTT
cdr3_aa: CASSLGASPLHF

j_call: TRBJ1-2
v_call: TRBV10-3
d_call: TRBD1
clone_size: once
cdr3_nt: TGTGCCATCAGGACAGGGGACGGCTACACCTTC
cdr3_aa: CAIRTGDGYTF

j_call: TRBJ2-5
v_call: TRBV5-1
d_call: TRBD1
clone_size: .
cdr3_nt: TGCGCCAGCAGCAACGGGACAGCCCAAGAGACCCAGTACTTC
cdr3_aa: CASSNGTAQETQYF

j_call: TRBJ1-1
v_call: TRBV20-1
d_call: .
clone_size: .
cdr3_nt: TGCAGTGCTAGCAGGGGCTCGCTGAACACTGAAGCTTTCTTT
cdr3_aa: CSASRGSLNTEAFF

j_call: TRBJ1-1
v_call: TRBV6-1
d_call: .
clone_size: .
cdr3_nt: TGTGCCGTGCCCCAGGGGAACACTGAAGCTTTCTTT
cdr3_aa: CAVPQGNTEAFF

j_call: TRBJ1-5
v_call: TRBV20-1
d_call: .
clone_size: .
cdr3_nt: TGCAGTGCTAGTACGGAACAAGAGACCCAGCATTTT
cdr3_aa: CSASTEQETQHF

j_call: TRBJ1-2
v_call: TRBV19
d_call: .
clone_size: .
cdr3_nt: TGTGCCAGTAGTACGTACGGAGGGGGCTACACCTTC
cdr3_aa: CASSTYGGGYTF

j_call: TRBJ2-7
v_call: TRBV7-9
d_call: .
clone_size: few
cdr3_nt: TGTGCCAGCAGCGCCGGGACCGACTACGAGCAGTACTTC
cdr3_aa: CASSAGTDYEQYF

j_call: TRBJ2-2
v_call: TRBV7-3
d_call: .
clone_size: many
cdr3_nt: TGTGCCAGCAGCTCTCCGGACAGGAACACCGGGGAGCTGTTTTTT
cdr3_aa: CASSSPDRNTGELFF

j_call: TRBJ1-1
v_call: TRBV7-6
d_call: TRBD1
clone_size: many
cdr3_nt: TGTGCCAGCAGCCCCGCCGCCCCAGGGGGCACTGAAGCTTTCTTT
cdr3_aa: CASSPAAPGGTEAFF

j_call: TRBJ2-2
v_call: TRBV2
d_call: .
clone_size: once
cdr3_nt: TGTGCAACCGCTGATGCTACCGCGGAGCTGTTTTTT
cdr3_aa: CATADATAELFF

j_call: TRBJ2-7
v_call: TRBV2
d_call: .
clone_size: .
cdr3_nt: TGTGCCAGCAGTGAAGGTGCAGGGGCCTCCTACGAGCAGTACTTC
cdr3_aa: CASSEGAGASYEQYF

j_call: TRBJ2-6
v_call: TRBV19
d_call: TRBD2
clone_size: many
cdr3_nt: TGTGCCTCCTCGGGGGGAGCGGGCGGGGCCAACGTCCTGACTTTC
cdr3_aa: CASSGGAGGANVLTF

j_call: TRBJ1-5
v_call: TRBV19
d_call: .
clone_size: .
cdr3_nt: TGTGCCGGTCGGGTCAGCAATCAGCCCCAGCATTTT
cdr3_aa: CAGRVSNQPQHF

j_call: TRBJ1-6
v_call: TRBV7-9
d_call: .
clone_size: .
cdr3_nt: TGTGCCAGCAGCTTAGCGTCAGGCATCGGTAATTCACCCCTCCACTTT
cdr3_aa: CASSLASGIGNSPLHF

j_call: TRBJ1-2
v_call: TRBV5-1
d_call: TRBD1
clone_size: many
cdr3_nt: TGCGCCAGCAGCCAAAACGGACAGGGTTTGACCTATGGCTACACCTTC
cdr3_aa: CASSQNGQGLTYGYTF

j_call: TRBJ2-5
v_call: TRBV7-2
d_call: .
clone_size: .
cdr3_nt: TGTGCCAGCAACTCCGAGGGGAACCAAGAGACCCAGTACTTC
cdr3_aa: CASNSEGNQETQYF

j_call: TRBJ1-1
v_call: TRBV7-8
d_call: .
clone_size: .
cdr3_nt: TGTGCCAGCAGCCGCGGGGGGACGGGGAACACTGAAGCTTTCTTT
cdr3_aa: CASSRGGTGNTEAFF

j_call: TRBJ2-5
v_call: TRBV7-2
d_call: TRBD1
clone_size: .
cdr3_nt: TGTGCCAGCAGCCAAGGTCAGGGGGCCTTCACCCAGTACTTC
cdr3_aa: CASSQGQGAFTQYF

j_call: TRBJ2-5
v_call: TRBV2
d_call: .
clone_size: many
cdr3_nt: TGTGCCAGCAGAGACAGGGCCGGGAGTACCCTCAGCTTC
cdr3_aa: CASRDRAGSTLSF

j_call: TRBJ2-7
v_call: TRBV4-1
d_call: .
clone_size: .
cdr3_nt: TGCGCCAGCAGCCAAGACAGGGGGGTGTGGGAGCAGTACTTC
cdr3_aa: CASSQDRGVWEQYF

j_call: TRBJ2-7
v_call: TRBV7-2
d_call: .
clone_size: .
cdr3_nt: TGTGCCAGCAGCCCCCGCCCACGGCAGGCCTACGAGCAGTACTTC
cdr3_aa: CASSPRPRQAYEQYF

j_call: TRBJ2-7
v_call: TRBV6-2/TRBV6-3
d_call: TRBD2
clone_size: few
cdr3_nt: TGTGCCAGCAGTTCGGTAGCGGGAGTTGACGAGCAGTACTTC
cdr3_aa: CASSSVAGVDEQYF

j_call: TRBJ1-1
v_call: TRBV29-1
d_call: .
clone_size: .
cdr3_nt: TGCAGCAGCCGACGAGAGAGGAAAGCTTTCTTT
cdr3_aa: CSSRRERKAFF

j_call: TRBJ2-7
v_call: TRBV29-1
d_call: .
clone_size: many
cdr3_nt: TGCAGCGCTTCTGCTGCCTACGAGCAGTACTTC
cdr3_aa: CSASAAYEQYF

j_call: TRBJ1-2
v_call: TRBV6-6
d_call: .
clone_size: .
cdr3_nt: TGTGCCAGCAGACACTATTTGGATGGCTACACCTTC
cdr3_aa: CASRHYLDGYTF

j_call: TRBJ1-1
v_call: TRBV29-1
d_call: .
clone_size: .
cdr3_nt: TGCAGCCATCAGAGGACAGACACTGAAGCTTTCTTT
cdr3_aa: CSHQRTDTEAFF

j_call: TRBJ2-7
v_call: TRBV10-3
d_call: .
clone_size: .
cdr3_nt: TGTGCCATGAGGGACGTCGGAGGGTACGAGCAGTACTTC
cdr3_aa: CAMRDVGGYEQYF

j_call: TRBJ2-5
v_call: TRBV20-1
d_call: TRBD1
clone_size: many
cdr3_nt: TGCAGTGCTCAATTAAGAACAGGGGGGGAGACCCAGTACTTC
cdr3_aa: CSAQLRTGGETQYF

j_call: TRBJ2-1
v_call: TRBV7-2
d_call: .
clone_size: .
cdr3_nt: TGCGCCAGCAGCCAAGAGGTGTTGTCGTCGGATGAGCAGTTCTTC
cdr3_aa: CASSQEVLSSDEQFF

j_call: TRBJ1-5
v_call: TRBV29-1
d_call: .
clone_size: few
cdr3_nt: TGCAGCGCCCTACGGGGGGAGGGCCAGCCCCAGCATTTT
cdr3_aa: CSALRGEGQPQHF

j_call: TRBJ2-7
v_call: TRBV20-1
d_call: .
clone_size: .
cdr3_nt: TGCAGTGCTACGGGGGCGGACGACTACGAGCAGTACTTC
cdr3_aa: CSATGADDYEQYF

j_call: TRBJ2-7
v_call: TRBV7-2
d_call: TRBD2
clone_size: few
cdr3_nt: TGTGCCAGCAGCTCCACTAGCGGGAGCCTCTACGAGCAGTACTTC
cdr3_aa: CASSSTSGSLYEQYF

j_call: TRBJ2-7
v_call: TRBV9
d_call: TRBD1
clone_size: .
cdr3_nt: TGTGCCAGCTCGCTCCGGGACAGCACCTACGAGCAGTACTTC
cdr3_aa: CASSLRDSTYEQYF

j_call: TRBJ2-7
v_call: TRBV11-2
d_call: TRBD2
clone_size: .
cdr3_nt: TGTGCCAGCAGCTTAAGCGGGGGCAAGGGACTCTACGAGCAGTACTTC
cdr3_aa: CASSLSGGKGLYEQYF

j_call: TRBJ1-4
v_call: TRBV20-1
d_call: .
clone_size: .
cdr3_nt: TGCAGTGCTAGGCCAAATGAAAAACTGTTTTTT
cdr3_aa: CSARPNEKLFF

j_call: TRBJ2-7
v_call: TRBV20-1
d_call: .
clone_size: .
cdr3_nt: TGCAGTGCCCGGACTGGCGGCATGCAGTACTTC
cdr3_aa: CSARTGGMQYF

j_call: TRBJ2-6
v_call: TRBV7-3
d_call: TRBD2
clone_size: many
cdr3_nt: TGTGCCAGCAGCTTGACTAGCGGGAGGCGCTCTGGGGCCAACGTCCTGACTTTC
cdr3_aa: CASSLTSGRRSGANVLTF

j_call: TRBJ1-1
v_call: TRBV29-1
d_call: .
clone_size: .
cdr3_nt: TGCAGCGCCCTGAGAGGGACTGAAGCTTTCTTT
cdr3_aa: CSALRGTEAFF